This T cell receptor beta chain is from a study of T cells after posttransplantation cyclophosphamide. Study-wide findings and caveats: Skin or GI-infiltrating T cells shared few TRB sequences with blood. TRB clonality was highly associated with recipient CMV seropositivity and reactivation.

This CDR3 is 12 amino acids long. With 3 bases removed from V and 3 bases from J, the gap between germline ends came to 5 bases. TCRdb keeps only in-frame clones here, not all; method: immunoSEQ multiplex PCR. The sample contains some 35,000 clones, none occurring once; around 5.9% lies in the top ten. This clone was seen many times. Its antigen is currently unknown. This TCR derives from a man in his thirties or forties in good health and a related stem cell transplant donor. The gene calls are TRBV12-3 or TRBV12-4 and TRBJ1-1, with unresolved D. Sequencing was performed on PBMCs. The CDR3 region is CASSFYHTEAFF. CDR3 DNA: TGTGCCAGCAGTTTCTACCACACTGAAGCTTTCTTT.